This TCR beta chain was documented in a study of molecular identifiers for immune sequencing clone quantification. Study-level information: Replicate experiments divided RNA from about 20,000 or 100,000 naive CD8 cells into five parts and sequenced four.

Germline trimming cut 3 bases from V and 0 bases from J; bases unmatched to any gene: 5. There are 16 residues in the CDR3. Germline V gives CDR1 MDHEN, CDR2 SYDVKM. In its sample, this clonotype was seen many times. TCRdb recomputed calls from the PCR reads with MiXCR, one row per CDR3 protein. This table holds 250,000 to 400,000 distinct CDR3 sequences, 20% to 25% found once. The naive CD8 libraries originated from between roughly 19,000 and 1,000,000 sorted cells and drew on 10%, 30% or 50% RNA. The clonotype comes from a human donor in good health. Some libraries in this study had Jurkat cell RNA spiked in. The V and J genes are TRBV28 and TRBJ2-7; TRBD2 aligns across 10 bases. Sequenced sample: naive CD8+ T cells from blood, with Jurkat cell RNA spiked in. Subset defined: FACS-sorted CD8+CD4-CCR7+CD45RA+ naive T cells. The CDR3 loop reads CASSFPGLAASYEQYF. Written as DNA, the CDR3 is TGTGCCAGCAGTTTCCCCGGACTAGCGGCCTCCTACGAGCAGTACTTC.